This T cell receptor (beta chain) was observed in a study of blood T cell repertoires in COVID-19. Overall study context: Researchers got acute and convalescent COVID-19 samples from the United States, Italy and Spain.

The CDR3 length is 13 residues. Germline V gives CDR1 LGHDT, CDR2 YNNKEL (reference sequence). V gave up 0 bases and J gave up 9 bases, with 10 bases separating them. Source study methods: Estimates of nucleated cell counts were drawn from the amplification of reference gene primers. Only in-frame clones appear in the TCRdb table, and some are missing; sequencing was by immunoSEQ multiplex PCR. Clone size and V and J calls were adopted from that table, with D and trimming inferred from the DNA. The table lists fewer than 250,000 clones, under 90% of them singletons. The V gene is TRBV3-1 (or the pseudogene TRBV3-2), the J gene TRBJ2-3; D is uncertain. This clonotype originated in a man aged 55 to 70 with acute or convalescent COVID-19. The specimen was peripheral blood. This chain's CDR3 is CASSQDQTVTQYF. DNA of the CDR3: TGTGCCAGCAGCCAAGATCAAACGGTAACGCAGTATTTT.